Listed below are T cell receptor beta chains from one sample, sequenced in a study of cytomegalovirus exposure and HLA in healthy donors. Sequencing was performed with immunoSEQ multiplex PCR; in TCRdb, only in-frame clones are kept and a portion is missing. The sample yields some 130,000 clones, roughly two thirds seen once. Specimen: PBMCs. These receptor sequences come from a man under 40 in good health and CMV-seropositive. CDR3s include the opening cysteine and the closing phenylalanine or tryptophan. A D gene is named only where the DNA matches it firmly. A clone size is listed for some rows: how often the clone was seen (once, few, many), or a class if it is expanded.

d_gene	len	j_gene	abundance	v_gene	CDR3aa	CDR3nt
TRBD1	15	TRBJ2-7	-	TRBV5-6	CASSYQDRTSYEQYF	TGTGCCAGCAGCTACCAGGACAGGACCTCCTACGAGCAGTACTTC
TRBD2	15	TRBJ2-7	-	TRBV2	CASSEGLAASYEQYF	TGTGCCAGCAGTGAGGGACTAGCGGCCTCCTACGAGCAGTACTTC
TRBD2	17	TRBJ2-1	-	TRBV7-6	CASSLWTSGSSYNEQFF	TGTGCCAGCAGCCTATGGACTAGCGGTAGCTCCTACAATGAGCAGTTCTTC
TRBD1	17	TRBJ1-2	once	TRBV29-1	CSVDLTGGKVSNYGYTF	TGCAGCGTCGATTTGACAGGGGGAAAGGTCTCTAACTATGGCTACACCTTC
TRBD1	15	TRBJ2-3	-	TRBV7-9	CASSFIWDSTDTQYF	TGTGCCAGCAGCTTCATCTGGGACAGTACAGATACGCAGTATTTT
-	15	TRBJ2-3	-	TRBV10-2	CASTHSLTSTDTQYF	TGCGCCAGCACCCACAGCCTTACTAGCACAGATACGCAGTATTTT
-	15	TRBJ1-1	many	TRBV5-1	CASSLAHGGGTEAFF	TGCGCCAGCAGCTTGGCCCACGGGGGTGGAACTGAAGCTTTCTTT
-	13	TRBJ1-2	-	TRBV28	CASTTSGSYGYTF	TGTGCCAGCACCACGTCGGGGTCATATGGCTACACCTTC
-	16	TRBJ2-3	few	TRBV7-3	CASSSGLAENTDTQYF	TGTGCCAGCAGCTCGGGTTTAGCGGAGAACACAGATACGCAGTATTTT
TRBD1	16	TRBJ1-1	-	TRBV7-9	CASSLATGQGLNEAFF	TGTGCCAGCAGCTTAGCAACGGGACAGGGACTTAATGAAGCTTTCTTT
-	15	TRBJ2-1	-	TRBV9	CASSVASGSSNEQFF	TGTGCCAGCAGCGTAGCCTCGGGGTCGAGCAATGAGCAGTTCTTC
-	13	TRBJ2-2	few	TRBV7-3	CASSLTGSGELFF	TGTGCCAGCAGCTTAACCGGTTCCGGGGAGCTGTTTTTT
TRBD1	14	TRBJ2-7	-	TRBV6-7	CASSPGTASYEQYF	TGTGCCAGCAGTCCTGGGACAGCCTCCTACGAGCAGTACTTC
TRBD1	14	TRBJ2-1	once	TRBV18	CASSPNRGYNEQFF	TGTGCCAGCTCACCGAACAGGGGCTACAATGAGCAGTTCTTC
-	14	TRBJ2-7	-	TRBV7-3	CASSLKGPGYEQYF	TGTGCCAGCAGCTTAAAGGGGCCAGGATACGAGCAGTACTTC
TRBD2	18	TRBJ2-3	-	TRBV7-2	CASSPRIKTSGKTDTQYF	TGTGCCAGCAGCCCGAGGATTAAGACTAGCGGGAAAACAGATACGCAGTATTTT
TRBD2	17	TRBJ2-3	-	TRBV27	CASSLSRLAGVPDTQYF	TGTGCCAGCAGTTTATCGAGACTAGCGGGAGTCCCAGATACGCAGTATTTT
-	14	TRBJ2-1	-	TRBV27	CASSAIWLANEQFF	TGTGCCAGCAGTGCAATCTGGCTAGCCAATGAGCAGTTCTTC
TRBD1	16	TRBJ2-5	once	TRBV28	CASSLSLLGQGRTQYF	TGTGCCAGCAGTTTATCTTTGTTAGGACAGGGCAGGACCCAGTACTTC
-	14	TRBJ2-7	-	TRBV25-1	CASSLHGGAYEQYF	TGTGCCAGCAGTTTGCACGGAGGGGCCTACGAGCAGTACTTC
TRBD2	18	TRBJ2-1	-	TRBV19	CASSMTRAGGPTDNEQFF	TGTGCCAGTAGTATGACTAGAGCGGGAGGGCCTACCGACAATGAGCAGTTCTTC
TRBD2	16	TRBJ2-7	-	TRBV18	CASSPPGGRVSYEQYF	TGTGCCAGCTCACCCCCAGGCGGGAGGGTATCCTACGAGCAGTACTTC
-	13	TRBJ2-3	-	TRBV7-2	CASSLTRADTQYF	TGTGCCAGCAGCTTAACTCGCGCAGATACGCAGTATTTT
TRBD1	13	TRBJ1-4	-	TRBV10-3	CATQRDRAEKLFF	TGTGCCACCCAGCGGGACAGGGCGGAAAAACTGTTTTTT